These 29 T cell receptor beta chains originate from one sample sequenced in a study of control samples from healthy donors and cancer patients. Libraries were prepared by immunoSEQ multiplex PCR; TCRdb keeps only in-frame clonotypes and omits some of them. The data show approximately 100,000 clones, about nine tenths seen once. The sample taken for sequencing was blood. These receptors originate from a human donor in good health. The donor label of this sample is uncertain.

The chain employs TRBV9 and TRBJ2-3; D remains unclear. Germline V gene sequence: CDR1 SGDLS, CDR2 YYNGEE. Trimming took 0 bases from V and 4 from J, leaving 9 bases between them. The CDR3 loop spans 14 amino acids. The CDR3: CASSVDGPPDTQYF. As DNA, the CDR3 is TGTGCCAGCAGCGTAGATGGGCCCCCAGATACGCAGTATTTT. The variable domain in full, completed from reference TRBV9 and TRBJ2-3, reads DSGVTQTPKHLITATGQRVTLRCSPRSGDLSVYWYQQSLDQGLQFLIQYYNGEERAKGNILERFSAQQFPDLHSELNLSSLELGDSALYFCASSVDGPPDTQYFGPGTRLTVL.

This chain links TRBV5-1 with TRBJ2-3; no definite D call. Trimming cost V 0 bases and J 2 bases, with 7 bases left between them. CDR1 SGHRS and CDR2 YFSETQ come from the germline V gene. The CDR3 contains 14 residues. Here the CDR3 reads CASSLEKTTDTQYF. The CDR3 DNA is TGCGCCAGCAGCTTGGAGAAGACCACAGATACGCAGTATTTT.

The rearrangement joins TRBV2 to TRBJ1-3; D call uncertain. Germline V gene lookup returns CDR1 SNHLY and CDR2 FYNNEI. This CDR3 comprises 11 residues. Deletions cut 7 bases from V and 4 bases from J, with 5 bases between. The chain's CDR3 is CASTSGNTIYF. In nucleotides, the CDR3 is TGTGCCAGCACTTCCGGAAACACCATATATTTT.

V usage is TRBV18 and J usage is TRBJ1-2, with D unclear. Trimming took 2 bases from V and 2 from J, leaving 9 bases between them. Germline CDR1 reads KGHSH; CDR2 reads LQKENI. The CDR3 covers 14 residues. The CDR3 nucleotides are TGTGCCAGCTCACCAGACTCCGGGAACTATGGCTACACCTTC. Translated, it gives CASSPDSGNYGYTF.

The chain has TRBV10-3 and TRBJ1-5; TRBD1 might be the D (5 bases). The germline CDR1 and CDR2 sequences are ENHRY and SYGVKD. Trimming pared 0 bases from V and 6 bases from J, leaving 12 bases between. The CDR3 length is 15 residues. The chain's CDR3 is CAISESIGGGQPQHF. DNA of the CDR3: TGTGCCATCAGTGAGTCGATTGGGGGAGGTCAGCCCCAGCATTTT.

In nucleotides, the CDR3 is TGTGCCAGCAGCTTAACTCGGGACTCCCAGTTCTTC. Its translation is CASSLTRDSQFF. The genes are TRBV7-3 and TRBJ2-1; TRBD2 is a possible D gene (6 bases). CDR1 SGHTA and CDR2 FQGTGA come from the germline V gene. This CDR3 comprises 12 residues. With 0 bases removed from V and 13 bases from J, the gap between germline ends came to 10 bases.

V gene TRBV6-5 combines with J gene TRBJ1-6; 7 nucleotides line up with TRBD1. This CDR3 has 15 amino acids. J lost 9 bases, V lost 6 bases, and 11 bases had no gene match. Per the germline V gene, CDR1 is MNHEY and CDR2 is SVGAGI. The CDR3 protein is CASRPQGIGSSPLHF. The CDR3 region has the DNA TGTGCCAGCAGGCCACAGGGGATAGGTAGTTCACCCCTCCACTTT.

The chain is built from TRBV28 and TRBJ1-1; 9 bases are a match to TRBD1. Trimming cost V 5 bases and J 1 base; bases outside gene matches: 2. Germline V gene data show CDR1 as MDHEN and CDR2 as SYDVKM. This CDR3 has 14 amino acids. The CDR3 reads CASSGDRENTEAFF. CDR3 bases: TGTGCCAGCAGTGGGGACAGGGAGAACACTGAAGCTTTCTTT.

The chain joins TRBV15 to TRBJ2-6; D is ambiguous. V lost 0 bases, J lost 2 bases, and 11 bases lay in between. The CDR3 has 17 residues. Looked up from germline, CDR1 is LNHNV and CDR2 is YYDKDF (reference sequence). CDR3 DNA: TGTGCCACCAGCAGAGATCTTGGTCTGGCTGGGGCCAACGTCCTGACTTTC. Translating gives CATSRDLGLAGANVLTF.

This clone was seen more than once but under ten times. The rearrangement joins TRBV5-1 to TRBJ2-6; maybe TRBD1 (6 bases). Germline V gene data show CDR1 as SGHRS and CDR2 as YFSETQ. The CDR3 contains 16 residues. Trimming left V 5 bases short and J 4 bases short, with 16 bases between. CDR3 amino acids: CASRDSLQRGANVLTF. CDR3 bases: TGCGCCAGCAGGGACAGCCTCCAGAGGGGGGCCAACGTCCTGACTTTC.

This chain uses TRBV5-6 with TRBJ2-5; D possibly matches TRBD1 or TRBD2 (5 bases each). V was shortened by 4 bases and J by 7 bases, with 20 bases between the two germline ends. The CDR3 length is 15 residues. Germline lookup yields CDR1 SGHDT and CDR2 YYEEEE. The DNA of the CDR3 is TGTGCCAGCAGCCCAATTGGGTCGGGGCAGGGGACCCAGTACTTC. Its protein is CASSPIGSGQGTQYF.

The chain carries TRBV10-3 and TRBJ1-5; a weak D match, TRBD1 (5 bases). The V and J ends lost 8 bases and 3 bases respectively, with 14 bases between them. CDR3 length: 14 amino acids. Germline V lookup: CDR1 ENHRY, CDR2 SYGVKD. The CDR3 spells CAIRGTGNNQPQHF. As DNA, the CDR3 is TGTGCCATCCGGGGGACCGGGAACAATCAGCCCCAGCATTTT.

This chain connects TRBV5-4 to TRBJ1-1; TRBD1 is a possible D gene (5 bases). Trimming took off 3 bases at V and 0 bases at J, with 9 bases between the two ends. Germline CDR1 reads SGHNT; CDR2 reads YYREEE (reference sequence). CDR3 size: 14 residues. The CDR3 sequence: CASSSMGVNTEAFF. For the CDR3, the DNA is TGTGCCAGCAGCTCCATGGGGGTGAACACTGAAGCTTTCTTT.

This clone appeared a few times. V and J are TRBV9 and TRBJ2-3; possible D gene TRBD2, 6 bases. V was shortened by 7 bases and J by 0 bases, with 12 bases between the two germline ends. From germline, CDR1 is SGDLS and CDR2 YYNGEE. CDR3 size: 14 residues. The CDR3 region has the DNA TGTGCCAGCGAATCTGGACTAAGCACAGATACGCAGTATTTT. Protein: CASESGLSTDTQYF.

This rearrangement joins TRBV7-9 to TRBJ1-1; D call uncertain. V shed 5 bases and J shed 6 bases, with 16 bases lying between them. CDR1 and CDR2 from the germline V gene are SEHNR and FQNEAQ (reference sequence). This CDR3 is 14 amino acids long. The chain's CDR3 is CASSPDLDRSEAFF. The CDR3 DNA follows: TGTGCCAGCAGCCCTGACCTTGATCGCTCTGAAGCTTTCTTT.

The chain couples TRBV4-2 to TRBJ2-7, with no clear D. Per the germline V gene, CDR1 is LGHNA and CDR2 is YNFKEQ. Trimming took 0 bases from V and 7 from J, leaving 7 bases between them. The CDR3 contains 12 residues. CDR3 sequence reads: CASSQEPEEQYF. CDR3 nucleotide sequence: TGTGCCAGCAGCCAAGAGCCAGAGGAGCAGTACTTC.

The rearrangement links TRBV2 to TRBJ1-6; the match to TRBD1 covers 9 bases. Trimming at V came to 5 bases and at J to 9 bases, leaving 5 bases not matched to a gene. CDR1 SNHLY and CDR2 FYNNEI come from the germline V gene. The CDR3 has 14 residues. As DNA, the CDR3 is TGTGCCAGCAGTCCGGGACAGGGTATTTCACCCCTCCACTTT. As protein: CASSPGQGISPLHF.

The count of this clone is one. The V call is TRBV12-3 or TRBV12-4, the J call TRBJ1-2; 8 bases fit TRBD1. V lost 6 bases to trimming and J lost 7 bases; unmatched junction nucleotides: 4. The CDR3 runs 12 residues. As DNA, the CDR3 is TGTGCCAGCAGCGACAGGGGACTTGGCTACACCTTC. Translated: CASSDRGLGYTF.

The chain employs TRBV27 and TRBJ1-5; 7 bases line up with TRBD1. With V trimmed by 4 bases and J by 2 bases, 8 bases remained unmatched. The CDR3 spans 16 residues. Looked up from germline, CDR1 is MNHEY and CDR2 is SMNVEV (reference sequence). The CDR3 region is CASSSQGGLGNQPQHF. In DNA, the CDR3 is TGTGCCAGCAGTTCGCAAGGGGGCTTGGGCAATCAGCCCCAGCATTTT.

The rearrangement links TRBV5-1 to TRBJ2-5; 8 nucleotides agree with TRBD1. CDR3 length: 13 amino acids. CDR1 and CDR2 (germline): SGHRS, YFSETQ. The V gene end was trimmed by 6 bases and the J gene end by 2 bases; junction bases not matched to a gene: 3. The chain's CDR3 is CASTWTGQETQYF. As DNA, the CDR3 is TGCGCCAGCACCTGGACAGGGCAAGAGACCCAGTACTTC. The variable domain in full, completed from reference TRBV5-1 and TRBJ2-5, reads KAGVTQTPRYLIKTRGQQVTLSCSPISGHRSVSWYQQTPGQGLQFLFEYFSETQRNKGNFPGRFSGRQFSNSRSEMNVSTLELGDSALYLCASTWTGQETQYFGPGTRLLVL.

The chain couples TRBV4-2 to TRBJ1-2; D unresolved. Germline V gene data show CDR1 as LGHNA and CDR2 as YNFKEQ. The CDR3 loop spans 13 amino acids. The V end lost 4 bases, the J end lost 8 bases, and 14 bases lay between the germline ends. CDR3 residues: CASSPREGGGYTF. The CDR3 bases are TGTGCCAGCAGCCCAAGGGAGGGAGGAGGCTACACCTTC.

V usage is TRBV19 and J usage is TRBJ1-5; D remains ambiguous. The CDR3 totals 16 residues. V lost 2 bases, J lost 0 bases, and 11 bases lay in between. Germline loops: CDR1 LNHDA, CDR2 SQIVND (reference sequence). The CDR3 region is CASSIRTAYSNQPQHF. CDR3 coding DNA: TGTGCCAGTAGTATACGGACCGCATATAGCAATCAGCCCCAGCATTTT.

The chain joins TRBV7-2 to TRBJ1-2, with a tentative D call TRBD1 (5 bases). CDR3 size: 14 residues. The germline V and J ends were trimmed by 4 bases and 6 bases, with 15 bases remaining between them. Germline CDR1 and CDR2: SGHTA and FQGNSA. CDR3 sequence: CASSSPTGENGYTF. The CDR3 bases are TGTGCCAGCAGCTCCCCGACGGGGGAAAATGGCTACACCTTC.

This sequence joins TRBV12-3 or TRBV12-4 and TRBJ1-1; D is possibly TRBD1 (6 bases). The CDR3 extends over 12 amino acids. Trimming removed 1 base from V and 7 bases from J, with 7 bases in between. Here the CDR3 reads CASSLGGLEAFF. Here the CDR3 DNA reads TGTGCCAGCAGTTTAGGGGGGCTTGAAGCTTTCTTT.

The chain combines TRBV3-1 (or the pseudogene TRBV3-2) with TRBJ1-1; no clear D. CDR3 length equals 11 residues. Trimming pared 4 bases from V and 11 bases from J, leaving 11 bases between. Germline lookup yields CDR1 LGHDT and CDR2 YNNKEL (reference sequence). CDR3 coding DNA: TGTGCCAGCAGCCTCGAGGGTGGGGCTTTCTTT. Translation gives CASSLEGGAFF.

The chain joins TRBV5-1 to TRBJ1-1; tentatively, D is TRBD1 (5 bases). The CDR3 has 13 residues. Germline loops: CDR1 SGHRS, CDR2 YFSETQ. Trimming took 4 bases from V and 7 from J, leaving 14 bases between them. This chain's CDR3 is CASSQGGVGEAFF. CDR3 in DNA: TGCGCCAGCAGCCAAGGAGGGGTGGGTGAAGCTTTCTTT.

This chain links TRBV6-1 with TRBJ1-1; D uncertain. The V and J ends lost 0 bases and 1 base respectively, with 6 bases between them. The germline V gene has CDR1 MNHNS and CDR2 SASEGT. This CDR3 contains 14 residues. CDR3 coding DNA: TGTGCCAGCAGTGAAGCACCAGGGAACACTGAAGCTTTCTTT. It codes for CASSEAPGNTEAFF.

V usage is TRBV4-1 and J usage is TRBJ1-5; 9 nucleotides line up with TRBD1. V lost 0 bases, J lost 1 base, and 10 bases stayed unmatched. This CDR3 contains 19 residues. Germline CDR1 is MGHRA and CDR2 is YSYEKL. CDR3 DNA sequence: TGCGCCAGCAGCCAAGACTCCGGGACAGGGTTTTCAAGCAATCAGCCCCAGCATTTT. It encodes CASSQDSGTGFSSNQPQHF.

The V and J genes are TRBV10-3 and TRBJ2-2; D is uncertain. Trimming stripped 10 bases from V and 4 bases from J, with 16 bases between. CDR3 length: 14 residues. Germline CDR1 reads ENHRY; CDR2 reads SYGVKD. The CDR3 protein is CATKTGGGTGELFF. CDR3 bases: TGTGCCACCAAGACGGGCGGTGGCACCGGGGAGCTGTTTTTT.